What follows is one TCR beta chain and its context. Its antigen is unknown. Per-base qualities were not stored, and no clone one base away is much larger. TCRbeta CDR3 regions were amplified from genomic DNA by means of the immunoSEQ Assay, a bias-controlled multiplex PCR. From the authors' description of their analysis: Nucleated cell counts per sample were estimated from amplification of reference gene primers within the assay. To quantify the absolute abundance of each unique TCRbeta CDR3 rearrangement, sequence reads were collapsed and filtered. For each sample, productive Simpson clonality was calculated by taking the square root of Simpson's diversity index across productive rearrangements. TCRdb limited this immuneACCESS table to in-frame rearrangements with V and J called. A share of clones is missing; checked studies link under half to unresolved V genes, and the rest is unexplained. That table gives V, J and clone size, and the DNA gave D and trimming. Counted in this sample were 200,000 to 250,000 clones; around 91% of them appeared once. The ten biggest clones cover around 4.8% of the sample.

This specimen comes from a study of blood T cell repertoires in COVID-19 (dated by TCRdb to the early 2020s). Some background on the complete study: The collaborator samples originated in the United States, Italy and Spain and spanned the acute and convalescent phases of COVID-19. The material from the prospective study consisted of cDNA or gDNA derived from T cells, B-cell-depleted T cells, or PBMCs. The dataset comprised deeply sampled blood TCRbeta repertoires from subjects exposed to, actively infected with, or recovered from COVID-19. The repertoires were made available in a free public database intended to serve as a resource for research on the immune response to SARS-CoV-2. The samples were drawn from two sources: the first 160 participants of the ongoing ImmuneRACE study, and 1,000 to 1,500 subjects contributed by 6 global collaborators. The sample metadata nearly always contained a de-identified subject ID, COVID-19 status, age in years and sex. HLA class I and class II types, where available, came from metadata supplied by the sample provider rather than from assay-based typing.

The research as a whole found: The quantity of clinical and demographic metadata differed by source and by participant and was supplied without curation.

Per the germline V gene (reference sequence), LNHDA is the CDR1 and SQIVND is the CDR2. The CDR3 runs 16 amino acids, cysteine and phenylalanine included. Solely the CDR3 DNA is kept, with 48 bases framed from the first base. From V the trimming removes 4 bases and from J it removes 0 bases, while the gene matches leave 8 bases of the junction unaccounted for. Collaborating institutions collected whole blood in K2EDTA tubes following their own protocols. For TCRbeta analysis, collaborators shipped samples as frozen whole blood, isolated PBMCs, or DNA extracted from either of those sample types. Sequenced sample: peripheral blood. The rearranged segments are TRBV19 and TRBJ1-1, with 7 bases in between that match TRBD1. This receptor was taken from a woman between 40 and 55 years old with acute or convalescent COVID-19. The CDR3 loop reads CASSKDREGMNTEAFF. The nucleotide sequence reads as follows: TGTGCCAGTAGTAAAGACAGGGAAGGAATGAACACTGAAGCTTTCTTT.